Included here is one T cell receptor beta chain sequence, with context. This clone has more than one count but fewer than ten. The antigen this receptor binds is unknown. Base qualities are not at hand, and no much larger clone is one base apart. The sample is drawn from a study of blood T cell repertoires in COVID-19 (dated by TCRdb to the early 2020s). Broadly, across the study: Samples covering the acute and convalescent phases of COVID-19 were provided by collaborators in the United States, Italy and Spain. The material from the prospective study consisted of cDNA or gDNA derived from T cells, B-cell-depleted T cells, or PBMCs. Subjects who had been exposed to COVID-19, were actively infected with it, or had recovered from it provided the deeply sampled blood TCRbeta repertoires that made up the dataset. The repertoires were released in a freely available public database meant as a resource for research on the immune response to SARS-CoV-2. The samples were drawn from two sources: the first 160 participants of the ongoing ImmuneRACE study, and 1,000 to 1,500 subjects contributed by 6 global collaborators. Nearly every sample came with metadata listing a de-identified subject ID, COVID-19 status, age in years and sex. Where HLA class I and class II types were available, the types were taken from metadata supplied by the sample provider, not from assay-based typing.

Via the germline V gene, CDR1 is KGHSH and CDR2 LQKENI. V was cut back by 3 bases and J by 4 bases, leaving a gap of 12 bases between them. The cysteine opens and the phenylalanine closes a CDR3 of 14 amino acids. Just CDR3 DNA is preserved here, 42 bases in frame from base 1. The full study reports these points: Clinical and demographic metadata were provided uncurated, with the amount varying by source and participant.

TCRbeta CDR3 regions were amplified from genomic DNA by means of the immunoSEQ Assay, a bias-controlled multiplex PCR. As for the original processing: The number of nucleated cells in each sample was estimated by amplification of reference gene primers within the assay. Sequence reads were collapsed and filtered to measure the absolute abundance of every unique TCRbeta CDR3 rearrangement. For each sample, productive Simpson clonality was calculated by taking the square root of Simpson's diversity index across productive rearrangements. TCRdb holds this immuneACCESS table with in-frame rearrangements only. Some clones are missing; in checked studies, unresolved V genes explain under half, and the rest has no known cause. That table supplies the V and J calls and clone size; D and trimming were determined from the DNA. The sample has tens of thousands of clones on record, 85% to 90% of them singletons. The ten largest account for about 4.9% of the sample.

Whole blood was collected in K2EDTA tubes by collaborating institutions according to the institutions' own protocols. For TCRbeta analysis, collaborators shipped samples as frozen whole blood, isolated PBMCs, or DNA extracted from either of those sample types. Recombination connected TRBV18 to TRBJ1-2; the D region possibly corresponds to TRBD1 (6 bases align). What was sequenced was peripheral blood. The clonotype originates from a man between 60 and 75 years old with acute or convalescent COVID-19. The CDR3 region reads CASSPLQGSYGYTF. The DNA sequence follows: TGTGCCAGCTCACCCCTACAGGGATCCTATGGCTACACCTTC.